The text below deals with one TCR beta chain. At least ten counts were recorded for this clonotype. Its antigen is unknown. Base quality data are lacking; no much larger clone is found one base away. The data were obtained in a study of CD8 T cells in ankylosing spondylitis (dated by TCRdb to about 2017). Turning to the overall study: To find TCR variants linked to disease, the study profiled T cell receptor beta repertoires in ankylosing spondylitis patients and healthy donors. The full study cohort comprised about 23 ankylosing spondylitis patients and some 110 healthy donors. Samples of peripheral blood were taken, and for ankylosing spondylitis patients, synovial fluid was collected as well. Study-level results and caveats: The disease-linked clones had a CD8+ phenotype and were found at relatively low frequencies in peripheral blood. A TCR beta motif made up of several highly homologous amino acid variants appeared to be characteristic of blood from ankylosing spondylitis patients. Some of the motif variants had been reported before in the synovial fluid and blood of reactive arthritis patients, a finding that suggests common disease-initiation mechanisms. According to the report, matched synovial fluid samples from ankylosing spondylitis patients were significantly enriched for the disease-linked clones.

Sequenced on an Illumina HiSeq 2500. Quantitative 5'-RACE with molecular barcodes was the method used to prepare the TCR beta libraries. From the authors' description of their analysis: A new computational method, built on a probabilistic model of VDJ rearrangement, was used to identify disease-linked TCR variants. The public reads were reprocessed in TCRdb via fastp at Q25 and MiXCR, keeping in-frame beta chains. Every CDR3 protein is listed once, alongside the most common genes and DNA of its rows. These V and J calls are TCRdb output, not the study's own analysis. For this sample the table gives hundreds of thousands of distinct CDR3 sequences, of which roughly 20% were detected only once. The ten biggest clones cover around 7.8% of the sample. This clonotype originated in a male donor with ankylosing spondylitis or in good health (not recorded which). The sample taken for sequencing was blood, either unsorted or a sorted T cell fraction (not recorded which).

DNA sequence: TGCAGCGTTGATGTCCGGGCGGGAGGGCGACATTACAATGAGCAGTTCTTC. Protein translation: CSVDVRAGGRHYNEQFF. The receptor chain draws on TRBV29-1 and TRBJ2-1, with 9 junctional bases fitting TRBD2. Taken from the germline V gene, the CDR1 and CDR2 loops are SQVTM and ANQGSEA. From its cysteine to its phenylalanine, the CDR3 spans 17 amino acids. Only CDR3 DNA is held: 51 bases, read in frame from base 1. The V end gives up 3 bases and the J end 4 bases, leaving 13 bases in the junction not matched to a gene.